This paragraph covers one TCR beta chain sequence. What antigen it recognizes has not been identified. Within one base of it there is no much larger clone, and no base qualities were kept. The sample belongs to a study of T cell responses to AZD1222 COVID-19 vaccine (dated by TCRdb to about 2021). Study-wide context: AZD1222 recipients whose second dose came at about 4 weeks and those whose second dose came at about 12 weeks were combined into one group, since spike-specific TCR depth and breadth did not differ between the two schedules. Enrollment into the trials was organized by age into subgroups of 18-55, 56-69 and 70-plus years, and those subgroups contained roughly 140, 27 and 60 TCR-sequenced participants, respectively. TCR sequencing covered more than 230 trial participants: 200 to 220 given two doses of AZD1222 and approximately 26 given two doses of MenACWY control vaccine. What the work shows at the level of the full study, not this receptor alone: Only five to seven AZD1222 recipients were SARS-CoV-2 seropositive at baseline, limiting conclusions about previously exposed vaccinees. CD4 TCRs associated with the vaccine covered the entire spike protein, and the dominant responses were in regions 160-218 and 743-854. Most participants were white British and females outnumbered males, and the authors suggested that clonal diversity may have been underestimated. The 56-69-year group was small, and its depth increase did not reach significance, likely because of low power. Reportedly, almost half of the unique spike-specific TCRs recognized epitopes lying outside the regions that are mutated in the B.1.351 and B.1.1.7 variants. No day 14 peak-response samples were available, so repertoires were characterized only after the peak T cell response. After two AZD1222 doses, both the breadth and the depth of spike-specific TCRs were significantly higher than at day 0 and than in MenACWY recipients.

The CDR3 regions of human TCRbeta chains were analyzed by immunosequencing. The authors' analysis ran thus. TCRs in the repertoires were matched against a reference library of SARS-CoV-2-specific TCRs that had been generated with the MIRA antigen-specificity platform. Breadth meant the fraction of unique TCRs that were SARS-CoV-2-associated, whereas depth meant the fraction of total T cells that were SARS-CoV-2-associated. Using the MIRA data, every spike-specific TCR was mapped to the spike region that the TCR reacted to and assigned to either a CD4 or a CD8 class. Log10-transformed breadth and depth values were compared by one-way ANOVA with Sidak's multiple comparisons tests. Sourced from immuneACCESS, this table was stored by TCRdb with only in-frame sequences that have V and J called. A share of the clones is absent; for the studies checked, an unresolved V gene accounts for under half, and the remainder has no known explanation. The DNA was the basis for D and trimming; V, J and clone size are from that table. This sample gives roughly 140,000 clones in total; around nine tenths of them show up just once. The ten largest account for approximately 1.7% of the sample.

This specimen's time point label, interpreted: baseline before first vaccination. The vaccinee samples were drawn from two UK trials, COV001 and COV002, one of which was a single-blind randomized controlled phase 2/3 trial testing AZD1222 (ChAdOx1 nCoV-19) in healthy adults. For TCRbeta chain sequencing, PBMC samples from trial participants were taken at day 0 and at day 28 after the second dose. V is pared back by 4 bases and J by 1 base, with 16 bases lying between the germline termini. The germline V gene yields SGHDT for CDR1 and YYEEEE for CDR2. The CDR3 measures 16 amino acids from cysteine to phenylalanine. The CDR3 DNA has 48 bases and is translated from base 1.

Recombination joined TRBV5-6 with TRBJ2-3; confidence is insufficient to name the D gene. The origin of this receptor is an adult in good health. Sequencing used peripheral blood, obtained on day 0 of AZD1222 vaccination. The nucleotide sequence reads TGTGCCAGCAGCAGAATCGTCCTAACCCGCACAGATACGCAGTATTTT. It specifies CASSRIVLTRTDTQYF.